This TCR beta chain appears in the sequencing data of a study of CD8+CD57+ T cells in acquired aplastic anemia (dated by TCRdb to 2017 to 2018). Concerning the study at large: A mean of about 3.2 ug of DNA, ranging from roughly 0.17 to 30 ug, was extracted from sorted CD4+ and CD8+ cells. Study-wide findings and limitations: Some 27 CD8+ CDR3 sequences were found in both patients and controls but appeared to be highly expressed in patients and within the immunodominant clones of the patients. CD8+ Simpson's diversity did not differ significantly between patients and healthy controls (P=0.060).

The study deep-sequenced TCR repertoires of sorted CD4+ and CD8+ blood T cells from severe aplastic anemia patients and healthy subjects. Ficoll-Paque density gradient centrifugation was used to isolate peripheral blood mononuclear cells. CD4+ and CD8+ T cells were sorted by FACS or magnetic beads before DNA extraction. Profiling of TCR beta VDJ combinations and CDR3 sequences used genomic DNA as the template. An Illumina HiSeq 2000 was used for TCR repertoire sequencing. In the original analysis: Repertoires were assessed using TRBV/TRBJ rearrangement plots, CDR3 size and DJ length profiles, and Simpson's diversity index. The immunodominant clone was defined as the most abundant DNA sequence in deep sequencing data. CDR3 amino acid sequences were checked for sharing across subjects and were also compared against the VDJdb database and published repertoires. TCRdb passed the public sequencing reads through fastp at Q25 and MiXCR, retaining productive beta sequences. Every distinct CDR3 protein forms one entry, paired with its most common genes and DNA. For this entry, the V and J calls and clone size follow TCRdb and not the study's own pipeline. The sample records roughly 180,000 distinct CDR3 sequences, roughly 64% of which are singletons. Under 60% of the sample lies in the top ten.

This clonotype was seen many times. Its antigen is unknown. Within one base of it there is no much larger clone, and no base qualities were kept. V is clipped by 6 bases and J by 2 bases, and the sequence between their germline boundaries is 21 bases long. CDR1 and CDR2 are read off the germline V gene as ENHRY and SYGVKD. The CDR3, cysteine through phenylalanine, is 17 amino acids long. The retained sequence is limited to the CDR3, 51 bases, with the frame set at the first base. The chain employs TRBV10-3 and TRBJ2-3, with TRBD1 as a weak D call on 5 bases. This sequence was found in a human donor with severe aplastic anemia or a healthy control (not recorded which). Sequenced input: sorted CD4+, CD8+, or CD8+CD57+ T cells (not recorded which) from PBMCs. The nucleotides are TGTGCCATCAGCCAACAGGAAGGCATCTCCCCCACAGATACGCAGTATTTT. Translated, it reads CAISQQEGISPTDTQYF.